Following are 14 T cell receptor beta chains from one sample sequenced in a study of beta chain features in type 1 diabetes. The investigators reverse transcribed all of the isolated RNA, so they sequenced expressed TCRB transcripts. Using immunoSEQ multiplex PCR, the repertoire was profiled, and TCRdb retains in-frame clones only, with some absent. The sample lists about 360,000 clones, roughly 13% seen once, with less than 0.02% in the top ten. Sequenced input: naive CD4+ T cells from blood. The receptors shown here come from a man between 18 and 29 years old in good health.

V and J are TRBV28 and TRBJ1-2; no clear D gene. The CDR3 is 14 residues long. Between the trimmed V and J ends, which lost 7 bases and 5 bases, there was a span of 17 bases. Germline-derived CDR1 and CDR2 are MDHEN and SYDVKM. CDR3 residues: CASNTRVRLYGYTF. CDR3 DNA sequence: TGTGCCAGCAACACGCGGGTTCGGCTTTATGGCTACACCTTC.

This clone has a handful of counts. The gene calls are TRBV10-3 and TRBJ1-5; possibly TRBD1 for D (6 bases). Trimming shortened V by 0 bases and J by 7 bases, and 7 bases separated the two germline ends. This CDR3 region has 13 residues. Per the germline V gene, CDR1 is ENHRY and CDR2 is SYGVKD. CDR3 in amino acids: CAISESQGQPQHF. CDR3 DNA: TGTGCCATCAGTGAGTCCCAGGGGCAGCCCCAGCATTTT.

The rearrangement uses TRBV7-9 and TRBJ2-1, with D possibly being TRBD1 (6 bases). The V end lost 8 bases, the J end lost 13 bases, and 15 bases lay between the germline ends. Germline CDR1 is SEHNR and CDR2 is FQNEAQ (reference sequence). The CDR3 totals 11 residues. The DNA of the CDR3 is TGTGCCAGCTCCAGGTGGGGGCGACAGTTCTTC. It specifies CASSRWGRQFF.

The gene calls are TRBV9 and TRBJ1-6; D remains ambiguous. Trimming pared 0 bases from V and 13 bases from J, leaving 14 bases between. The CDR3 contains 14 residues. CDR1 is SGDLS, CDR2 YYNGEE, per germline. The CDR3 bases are TGTGCCAGCAGCGTAGGGCAGTCGTCTGGTCCCCTCCACTTT. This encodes CASSVGQSSGPLHF.

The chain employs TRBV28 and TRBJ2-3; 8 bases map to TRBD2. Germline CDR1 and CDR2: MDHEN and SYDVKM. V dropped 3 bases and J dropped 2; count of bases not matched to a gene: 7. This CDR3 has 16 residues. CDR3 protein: CASSFGGGGPTDTQYF. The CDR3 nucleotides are TGTGCCAGCAGTTTTGGAGGCGGGGGGCCCACAGATACGCAGTATTTT. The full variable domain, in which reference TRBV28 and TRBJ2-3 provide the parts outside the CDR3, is DVKVTQSSRYLVKRTGEKVFLECVQDMDHENMFWYRQDPGLGLRLIYFSYDVKMKEKGDIPEGYSVSREKKERFSLILESASTNQTSMYLCASSFGGGGPTDTQYFGPGTRLTVL.

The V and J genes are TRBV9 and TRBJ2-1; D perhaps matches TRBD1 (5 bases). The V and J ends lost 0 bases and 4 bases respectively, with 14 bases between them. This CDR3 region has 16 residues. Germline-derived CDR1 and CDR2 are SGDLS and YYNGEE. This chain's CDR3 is CASSVEATGTYNEQFF. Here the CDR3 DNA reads TGTGCCAGCAGCGTAGAAGCTACAGGCACTTACAATGAGCAGTTCTTC.

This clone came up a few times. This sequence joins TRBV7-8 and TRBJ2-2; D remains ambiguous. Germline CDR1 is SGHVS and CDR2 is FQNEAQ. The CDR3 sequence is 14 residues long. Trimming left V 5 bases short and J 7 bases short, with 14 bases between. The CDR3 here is CASSPARLNGELFF. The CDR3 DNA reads TGTGCCAGCAGCCCTGCTAGGCTCAACGGGGAGCTGTTTTTT.

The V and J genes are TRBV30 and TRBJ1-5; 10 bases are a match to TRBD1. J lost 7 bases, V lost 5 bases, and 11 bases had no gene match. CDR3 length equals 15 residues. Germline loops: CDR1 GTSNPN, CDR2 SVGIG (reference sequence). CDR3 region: CAWDPGQGTGQPQHF. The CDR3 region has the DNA TGTGCCTGGGACCCGGGACAGGGGACGGGACAGCCCCAGCATTTT.

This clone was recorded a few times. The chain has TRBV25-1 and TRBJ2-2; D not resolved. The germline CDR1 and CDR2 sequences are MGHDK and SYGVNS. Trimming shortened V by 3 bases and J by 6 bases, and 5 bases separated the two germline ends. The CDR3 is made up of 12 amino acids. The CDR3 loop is CASSDQAGELFF. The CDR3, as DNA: TGTGCCAGCAGTGATCAGGCCGGGGAGCTGTTTTTT.

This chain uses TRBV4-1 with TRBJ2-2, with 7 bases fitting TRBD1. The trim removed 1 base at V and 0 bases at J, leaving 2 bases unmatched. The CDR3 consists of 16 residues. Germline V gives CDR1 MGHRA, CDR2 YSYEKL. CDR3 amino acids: CASSQGTGSNTGELFF. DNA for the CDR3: TGCGCCAGCAGCCAAGGGACAGGATCGAACACCGGGGAGCTGTTTTTT.

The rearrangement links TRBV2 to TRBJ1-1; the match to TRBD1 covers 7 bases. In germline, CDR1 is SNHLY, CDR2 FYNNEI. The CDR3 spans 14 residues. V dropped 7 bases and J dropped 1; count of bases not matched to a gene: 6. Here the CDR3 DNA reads TGTGCCAGCATTGCGGACAGGTCGAACACTGAAGCTTTCTTT. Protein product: CASIADRSNTEAFF.

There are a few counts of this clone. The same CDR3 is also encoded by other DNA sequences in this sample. The CDR3 coding sequence is TGTGCCAGCAGCCAAGACAGAAACACTGAAGCTTTCTTT. The encoded protein is CASSQDRNTEAFF. This chain connects TRBV14 to TRBJ1-1; the D is unclear. Trimming removed 0 bases at V and 2 bases at J, with 4 bases between. The CDR3 length is 13 residues. Germline V gene sequence: CDR1 SGHDN, CDR2 FVKESK.

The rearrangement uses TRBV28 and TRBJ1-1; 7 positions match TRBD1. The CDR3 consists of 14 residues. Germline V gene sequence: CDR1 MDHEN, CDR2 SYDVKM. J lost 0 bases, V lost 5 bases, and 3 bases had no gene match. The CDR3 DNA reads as TGTGCCAGCAGTACGACAGGGTTGAACACTGAAGCTTTCTTT. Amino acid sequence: CASSTTGLNTEAFF.

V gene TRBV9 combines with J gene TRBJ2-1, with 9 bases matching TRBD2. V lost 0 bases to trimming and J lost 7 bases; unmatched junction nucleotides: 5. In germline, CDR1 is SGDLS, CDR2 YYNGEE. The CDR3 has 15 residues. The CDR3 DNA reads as TGTGCCAGCAGCGTAGTGGGACTAGCTGTTAATGAGCAGTTCTTC. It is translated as CASSVVGLAVNEQFF.